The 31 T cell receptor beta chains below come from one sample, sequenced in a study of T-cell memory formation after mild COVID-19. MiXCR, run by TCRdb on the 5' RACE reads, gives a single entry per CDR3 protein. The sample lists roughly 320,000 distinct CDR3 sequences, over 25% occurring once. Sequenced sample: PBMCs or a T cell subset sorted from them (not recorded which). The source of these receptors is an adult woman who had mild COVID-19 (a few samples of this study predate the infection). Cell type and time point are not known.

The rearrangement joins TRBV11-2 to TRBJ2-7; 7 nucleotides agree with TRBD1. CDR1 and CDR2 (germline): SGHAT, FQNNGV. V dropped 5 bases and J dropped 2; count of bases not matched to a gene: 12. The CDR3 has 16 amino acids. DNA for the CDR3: TGTGCCAGCAGCCCCGAGACAGGGTGGAAACCCTACGAGCAGTACTTC. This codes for CASSPETGWKPYEQYF.

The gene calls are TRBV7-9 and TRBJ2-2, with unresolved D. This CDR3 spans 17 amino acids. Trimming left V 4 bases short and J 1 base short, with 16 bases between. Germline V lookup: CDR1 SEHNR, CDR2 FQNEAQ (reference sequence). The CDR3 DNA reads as TGTGCCAGCAGCTCCCTAGGAGCTGATATGAACACCGGGGAGCTGTTTTTT. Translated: CASSSLGADMNTGELFF.

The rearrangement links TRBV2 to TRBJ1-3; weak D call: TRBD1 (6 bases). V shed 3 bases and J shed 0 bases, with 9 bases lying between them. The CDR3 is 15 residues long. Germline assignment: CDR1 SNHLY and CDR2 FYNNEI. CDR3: CASSDRGRSGNTIYF. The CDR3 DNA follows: TGTGCCAGCAGTGACAGGGGCCGCTCTGGAAACACCATATATTTT.

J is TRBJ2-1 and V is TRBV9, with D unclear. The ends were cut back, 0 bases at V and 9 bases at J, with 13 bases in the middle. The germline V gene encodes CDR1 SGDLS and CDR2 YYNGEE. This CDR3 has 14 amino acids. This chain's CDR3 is CASSVGGSLSEQFF. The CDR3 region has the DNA TGTGCCAGCAGCGTAGGTGGTAGCTTGAGTGAGCAGTTCTTC.

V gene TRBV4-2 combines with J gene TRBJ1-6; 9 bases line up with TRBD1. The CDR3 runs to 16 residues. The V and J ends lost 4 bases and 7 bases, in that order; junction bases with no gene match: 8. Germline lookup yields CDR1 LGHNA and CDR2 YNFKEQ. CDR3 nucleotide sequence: TGTGCCAGCAGCCCATCAACCGGGACAGGGAATTCACCCCTCCACTTT. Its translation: CASSPSTGTGNSPLHF.

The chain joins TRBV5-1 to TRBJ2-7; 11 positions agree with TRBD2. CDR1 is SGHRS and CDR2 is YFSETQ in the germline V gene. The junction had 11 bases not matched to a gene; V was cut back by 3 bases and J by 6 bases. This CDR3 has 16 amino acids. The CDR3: CASSSDVAGGPVEQYF. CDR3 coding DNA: TGCGCCAGCAGCTCGGATGTAGCGGGGGGGCCGGTCGAGCAGTACTTC.

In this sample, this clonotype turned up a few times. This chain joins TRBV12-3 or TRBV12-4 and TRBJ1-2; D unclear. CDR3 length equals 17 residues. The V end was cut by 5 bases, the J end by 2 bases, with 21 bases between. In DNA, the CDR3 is TGTGCCAGCAGTCAACGCCCCGGTGTTTCAGGAAACTATGGCTACACCTTC. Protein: CASSQRPGVSGNYGYTF.

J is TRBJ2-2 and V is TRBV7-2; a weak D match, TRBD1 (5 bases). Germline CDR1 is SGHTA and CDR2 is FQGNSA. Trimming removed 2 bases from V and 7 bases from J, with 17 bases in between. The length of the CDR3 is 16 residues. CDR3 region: CASSLRGPEVGGELFF. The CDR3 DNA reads TGTGCCAGCAGCTTAAGGGGCCCCGAGGTGGGCGGGGAGCTGTTTTTT.

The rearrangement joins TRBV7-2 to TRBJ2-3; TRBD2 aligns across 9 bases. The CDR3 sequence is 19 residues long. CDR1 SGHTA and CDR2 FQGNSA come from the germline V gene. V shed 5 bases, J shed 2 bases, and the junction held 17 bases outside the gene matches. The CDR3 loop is CASSLWLWLAGLPTDTQYF. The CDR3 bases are TGTGCCAGCAGCCTCTGGTTATGGCTAGCGGGGCTACCCACAGATACGCAGTATTTT.

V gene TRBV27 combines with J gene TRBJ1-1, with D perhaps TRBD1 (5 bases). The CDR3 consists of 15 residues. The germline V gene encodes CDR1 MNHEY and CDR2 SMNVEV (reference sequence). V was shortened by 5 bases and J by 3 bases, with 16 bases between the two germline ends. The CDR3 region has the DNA TGTGCCAGCAGTCCCTGGCAGACAGCGGACACTGAAGCTTTCTTT. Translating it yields CASSPWQTADTEAFF.

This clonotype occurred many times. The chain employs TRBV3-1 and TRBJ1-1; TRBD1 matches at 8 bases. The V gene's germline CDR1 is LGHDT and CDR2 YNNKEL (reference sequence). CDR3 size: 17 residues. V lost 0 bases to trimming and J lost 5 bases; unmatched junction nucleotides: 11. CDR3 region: CASSQERKPGGLTEAFF. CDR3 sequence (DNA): TGTGCCAGCAGCCAAGAAAGAAAACCAGGGGGCTTGACTGAAGCTTTCTTT.

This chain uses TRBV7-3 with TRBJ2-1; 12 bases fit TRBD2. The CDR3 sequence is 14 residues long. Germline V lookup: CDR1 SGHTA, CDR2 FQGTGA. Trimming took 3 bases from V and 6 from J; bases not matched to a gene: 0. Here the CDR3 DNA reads TGTGCCAGCAGCTTGACTAGCGGGAGCAATGAGCAGTTCTTC. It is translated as CASSLTSGSNEQFF.

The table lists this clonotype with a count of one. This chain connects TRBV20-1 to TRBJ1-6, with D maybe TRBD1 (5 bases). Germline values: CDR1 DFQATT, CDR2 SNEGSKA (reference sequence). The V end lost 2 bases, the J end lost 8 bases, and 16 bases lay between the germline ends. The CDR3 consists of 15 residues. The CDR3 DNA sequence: TGCAGTGCTAGACATAGAGGGGAGGTGGATTCACCCCTCCACTTT. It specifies CSARHRGEVDSPLHF.

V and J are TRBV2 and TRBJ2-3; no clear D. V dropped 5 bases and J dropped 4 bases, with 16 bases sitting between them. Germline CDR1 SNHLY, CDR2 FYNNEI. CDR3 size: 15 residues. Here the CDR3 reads CASSYPGPLADTQYF. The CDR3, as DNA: TGTGCCAGCAGTTACCCCGGACCCCTCGCAGATACGCAGTATTTT.

Here the CDR3 DNA reads TGCGCCAGCAGCCAATTGGGGACAGGGAATGAAAAACTGTTTTTT. It encodes CASSQLGTGNEKLFF. The V gene is TRBV4-3, the J gene TRBJ1-4; 9 bases fit TRBD1. V lost 2 bases to trimming and J lost 5 bases; unmatched junction nucleotides: 3. The CDR3 contains 15 residues. From germline, CDR1 is LGHNA and CDR2 YSLEER.

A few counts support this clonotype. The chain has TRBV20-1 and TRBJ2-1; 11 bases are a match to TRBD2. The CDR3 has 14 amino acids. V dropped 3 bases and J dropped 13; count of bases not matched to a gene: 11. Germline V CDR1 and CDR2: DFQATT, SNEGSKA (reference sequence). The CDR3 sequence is CSASSTSGEEDQFF. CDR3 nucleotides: TGCAGTGCTAGCTCGACTAGCGGGGAGGAAGATCAGTTCTTC.

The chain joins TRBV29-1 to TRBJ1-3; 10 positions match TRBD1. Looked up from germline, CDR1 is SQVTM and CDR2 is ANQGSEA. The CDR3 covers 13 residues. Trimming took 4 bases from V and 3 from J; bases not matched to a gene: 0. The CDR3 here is CSVGTGGGNTIYF. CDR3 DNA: TGCAGCGTTGGGACAGGGGGTGGAAACACCATATATTTT.

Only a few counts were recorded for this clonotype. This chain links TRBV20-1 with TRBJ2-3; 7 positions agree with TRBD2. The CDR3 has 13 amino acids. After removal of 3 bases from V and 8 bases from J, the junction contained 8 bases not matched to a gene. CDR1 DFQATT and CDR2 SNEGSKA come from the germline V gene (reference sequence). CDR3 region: CSASRGVSSTQYF. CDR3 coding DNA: TGCAGTGCTAGTCGGGGGGTTTCCTCTACGCAGTATTTT.

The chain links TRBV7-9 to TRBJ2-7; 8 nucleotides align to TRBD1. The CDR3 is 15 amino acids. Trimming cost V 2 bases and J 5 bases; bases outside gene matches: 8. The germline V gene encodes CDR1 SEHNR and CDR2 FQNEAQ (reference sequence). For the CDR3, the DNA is TGTGCCAGCAGCTTAAGGCAGGGGGCGAGAGACGAGCAGTACTTC. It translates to CASSLRQGARDEQYF.

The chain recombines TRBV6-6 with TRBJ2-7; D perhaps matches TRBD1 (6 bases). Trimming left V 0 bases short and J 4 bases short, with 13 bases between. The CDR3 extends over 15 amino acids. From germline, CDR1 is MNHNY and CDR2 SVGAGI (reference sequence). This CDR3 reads CASSYSAGEIYEQYF. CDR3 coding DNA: TGTGCCAGCAGTTACTCGGCAGGGGAAATATACGAGCAGTACTTC.

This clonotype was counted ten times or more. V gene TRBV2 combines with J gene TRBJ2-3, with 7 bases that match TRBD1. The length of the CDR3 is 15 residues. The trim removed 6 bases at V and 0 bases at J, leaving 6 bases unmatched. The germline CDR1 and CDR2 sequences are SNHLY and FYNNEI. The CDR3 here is CASSAGTASTDTQYF. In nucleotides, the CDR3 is TGTGCCAGCAGCGCCGGGACAGCTAGCACAGATACGCAGTATTTT. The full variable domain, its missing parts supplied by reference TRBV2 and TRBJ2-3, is EPEVTQTPSHQVTQMGQEVILRCVPISNHLYFYWYRQILGQKVEFLVSFYNNEISEKSEIFDDQFSVERPDGSNFTLKIRSTKLEDSAMYFCASSAGTASTDTQYFGPGTRLTVL.

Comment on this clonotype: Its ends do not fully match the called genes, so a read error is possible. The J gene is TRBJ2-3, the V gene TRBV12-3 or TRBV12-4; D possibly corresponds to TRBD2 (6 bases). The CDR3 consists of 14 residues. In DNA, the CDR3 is TGTGCCAGCAGATTAGCGGTTCGCACAGATACGCAGTATTTT. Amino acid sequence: CASRLAVRTDTQYF.

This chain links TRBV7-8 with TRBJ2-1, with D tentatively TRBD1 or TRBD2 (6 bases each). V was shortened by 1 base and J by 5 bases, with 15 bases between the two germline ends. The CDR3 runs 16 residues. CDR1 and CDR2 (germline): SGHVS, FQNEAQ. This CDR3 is CASSLGWGANDNEQFF. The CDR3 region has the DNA TGTGCCAGCAGCTTAGGATGGGGGGCTAACGACAATGAGCAGTTCTTC.

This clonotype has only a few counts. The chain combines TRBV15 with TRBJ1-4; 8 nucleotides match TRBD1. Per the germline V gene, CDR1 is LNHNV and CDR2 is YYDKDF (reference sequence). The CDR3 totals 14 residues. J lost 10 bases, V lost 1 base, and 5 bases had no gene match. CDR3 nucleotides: TGTGCCACCAGCAGAGGGACAGGGCTTGGAAAACTGTTTTTT. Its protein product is CATSRGTGLGKLFF.

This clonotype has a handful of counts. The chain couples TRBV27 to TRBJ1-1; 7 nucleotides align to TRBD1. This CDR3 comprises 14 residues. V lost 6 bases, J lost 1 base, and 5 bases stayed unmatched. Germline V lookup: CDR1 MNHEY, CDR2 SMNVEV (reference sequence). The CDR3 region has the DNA TGTGCCAGCAGACAGGGACAGAAGAACACTGAAGCTTTCTTT. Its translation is CASRQGQKNTEAFF.

CDR3 protein: CASSLVSGTSGYEQYF. CDR3 DNA: TGTGCCAGCAGCTTAGTCTCGGGGACTAGCGGATACGAGCAGTACTTC. V is TRBV7-9 and J is TRBJ2-7, with 11 bases aligning to TRBD2. CDR3 length: 16 residues. Germline assignment: CDR1 SEHNR and CDR2 FQNEAQ (reference sequence). After removal of 1 base from V and 4 bases from J, the junction contained 6 bases not matched to a gene.

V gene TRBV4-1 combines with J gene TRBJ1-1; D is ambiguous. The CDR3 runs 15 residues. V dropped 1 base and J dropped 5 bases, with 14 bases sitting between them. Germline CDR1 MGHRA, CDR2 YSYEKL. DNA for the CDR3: TGCGCCAGCAGCCAAGCGGCCAGTTGGTTAACTGAAGCTTTCTTT. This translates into CASSQAASWLTEAFF.

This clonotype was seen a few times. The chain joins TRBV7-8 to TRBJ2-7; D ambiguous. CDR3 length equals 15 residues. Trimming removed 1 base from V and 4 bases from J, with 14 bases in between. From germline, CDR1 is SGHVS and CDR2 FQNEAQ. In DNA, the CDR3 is TGTGCCAGCAGCTTAGGGTGGCACCTACTATACGAGCAGTACTTC. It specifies CASSLGWHLLYEQYF.

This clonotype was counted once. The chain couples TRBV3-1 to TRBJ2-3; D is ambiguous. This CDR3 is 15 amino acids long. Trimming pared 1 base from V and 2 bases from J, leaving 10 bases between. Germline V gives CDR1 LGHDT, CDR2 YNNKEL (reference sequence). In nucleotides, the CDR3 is TGTGCCAGCAGCCAAGTCCAAGCTCCCACAGATACGCAGTATTTT. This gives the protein CASSQVQAPTDTQYF.

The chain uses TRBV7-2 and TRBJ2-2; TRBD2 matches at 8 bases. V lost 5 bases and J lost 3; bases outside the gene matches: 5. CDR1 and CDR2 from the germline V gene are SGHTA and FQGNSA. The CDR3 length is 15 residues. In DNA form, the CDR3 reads TGTGCCAGCAGCCCCGGGACTAGATACACCGGGGAGCTGTTTTTT. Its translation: CASSPGTRYTGELFF.

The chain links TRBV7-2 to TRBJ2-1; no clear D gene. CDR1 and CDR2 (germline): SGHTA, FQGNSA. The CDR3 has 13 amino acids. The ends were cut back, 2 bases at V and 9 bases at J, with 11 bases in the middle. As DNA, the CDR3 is TGTGCCAGCAGCTTATATGGCGCCCCTGAGCAGTTCTTC. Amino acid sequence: CASSLYGAPEQFF.